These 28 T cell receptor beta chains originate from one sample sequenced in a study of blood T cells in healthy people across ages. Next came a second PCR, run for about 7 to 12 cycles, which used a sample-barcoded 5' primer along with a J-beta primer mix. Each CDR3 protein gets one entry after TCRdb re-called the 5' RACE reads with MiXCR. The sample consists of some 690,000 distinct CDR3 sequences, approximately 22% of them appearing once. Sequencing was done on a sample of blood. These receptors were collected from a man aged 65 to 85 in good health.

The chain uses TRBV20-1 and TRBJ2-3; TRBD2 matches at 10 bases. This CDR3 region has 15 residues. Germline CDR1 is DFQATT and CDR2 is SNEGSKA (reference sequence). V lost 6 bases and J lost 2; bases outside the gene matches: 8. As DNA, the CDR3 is TGCAGTGCAACAACCGGGACTAGCGTCACAGATACGCAGTATTTT. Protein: CSATTGTSVTDTQYF.

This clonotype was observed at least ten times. The CDR3 region is CASSLVGATEAFF. The CDR3 nucleotides read TGCGCCAGCAGCTTGGTGGGAGCCACTGAAGCTTTCTTT. The chain links TRBV5-1 to TRBJ1-1; D is unclear. This CDR3 region has 13 residues. Germline V gives CDR1 SGHRS, CDR2 YFSETQ. Trimming removed 0 bases at V and 4 bases at J, with 7 bases between.

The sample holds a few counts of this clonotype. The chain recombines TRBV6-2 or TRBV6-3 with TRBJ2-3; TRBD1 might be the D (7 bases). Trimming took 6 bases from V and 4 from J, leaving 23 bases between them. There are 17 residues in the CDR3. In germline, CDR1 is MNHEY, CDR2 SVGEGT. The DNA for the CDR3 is TGTGCCAGCAGCTCCACAAGGTCGCAGGGGGGCTCAGATACGCAGTATTTT. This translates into CASSSTRSQGGSDTQYF.

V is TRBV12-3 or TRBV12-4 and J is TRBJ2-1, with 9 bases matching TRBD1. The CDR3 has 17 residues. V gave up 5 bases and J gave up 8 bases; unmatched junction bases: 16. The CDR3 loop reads CASSLNLGTGLYHEQFF. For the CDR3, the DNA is TGTGCCAGCAGTCTTAATTTGGGGACAGGGCTATATCATGAGCAGTTCTTC.

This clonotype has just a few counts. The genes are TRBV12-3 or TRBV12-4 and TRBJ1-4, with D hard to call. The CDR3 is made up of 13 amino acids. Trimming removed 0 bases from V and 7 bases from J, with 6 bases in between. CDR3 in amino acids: CASSLAQSEKLFF. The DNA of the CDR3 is TGTGCCAGCAGTTTAGCCCAGAGTGAAAAACTGTTTTTT.

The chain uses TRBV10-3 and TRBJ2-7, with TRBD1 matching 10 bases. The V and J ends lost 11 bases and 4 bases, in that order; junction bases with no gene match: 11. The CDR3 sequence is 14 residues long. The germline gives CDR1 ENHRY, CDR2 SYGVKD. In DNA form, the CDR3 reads TGTGCCGCCGCCGGGGACAGGGGAATGTACGAGCAGTACGTC. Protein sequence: CAAAGDRGMYEQYV.

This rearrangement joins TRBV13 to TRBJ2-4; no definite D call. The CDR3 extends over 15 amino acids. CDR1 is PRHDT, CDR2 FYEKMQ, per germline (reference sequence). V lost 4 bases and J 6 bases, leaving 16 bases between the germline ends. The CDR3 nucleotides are TGTGCCAGCAGCTCCTCGGGCCCCTGGGTAAACATTCAGTACTTC. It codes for CASSSSGPWVNIQYF.

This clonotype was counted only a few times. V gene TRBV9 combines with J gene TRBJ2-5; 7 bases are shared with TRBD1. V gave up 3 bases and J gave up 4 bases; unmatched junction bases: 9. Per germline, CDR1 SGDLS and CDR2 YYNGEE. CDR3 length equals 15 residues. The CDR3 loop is CASSGYQTGSETQYF. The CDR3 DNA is TGTGCCAGCAGCGGCTACCAGACAGGGTCAGAGACCCAGTACTTC. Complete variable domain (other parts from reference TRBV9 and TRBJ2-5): DSGVTQTPKHLITATGQRVTLRCSPRSGDLSVYWYQQSLDQGLQFLIQYYNGEERAKGNILERFSAQQFPDLHSELNLSSLELGDSALYFCASSGYQTGSETQYFGPGTRLLVL.

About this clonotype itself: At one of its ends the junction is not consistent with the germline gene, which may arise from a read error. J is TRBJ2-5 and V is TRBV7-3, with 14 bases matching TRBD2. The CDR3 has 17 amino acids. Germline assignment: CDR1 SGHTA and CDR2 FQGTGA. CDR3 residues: CASSAGTSGRYQGTQYF. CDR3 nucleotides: TGTGCCAGCAGCGCAGGGACTAGCGGGAGATATCAAGGGACCCAGTACTTC.

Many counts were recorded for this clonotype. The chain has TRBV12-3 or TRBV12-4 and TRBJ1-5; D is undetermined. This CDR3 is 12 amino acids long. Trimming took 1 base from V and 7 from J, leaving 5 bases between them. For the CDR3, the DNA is TGTGCCAGCAGTTTAGGGCAACAGCCCCAGCATTTT. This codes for CASSLGQQPQHF.

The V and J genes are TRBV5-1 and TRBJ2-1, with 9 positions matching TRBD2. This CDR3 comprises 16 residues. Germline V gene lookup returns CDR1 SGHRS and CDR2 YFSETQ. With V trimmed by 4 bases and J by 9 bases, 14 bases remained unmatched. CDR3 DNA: TGCGCCAGCAGCCCCCCCGGGGTAGCGGGGGTTGGTGAGCAGTTCTTC. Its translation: CASSPPGVAGVGEQFF.

This chain's CDR3 is CASSLASGANVLTF. CDR3 DNA: TGTGCCAGCAGTTTAGCCTCTGGGGCCAACGTCCTGACTTTC. The chain links TRBV28 to TRBJ2-6, with D hard to call. Per germline, CDR1 MDHEN and CDR2 SYDVKM. The CDR3 covers 14 residues. Deletions cut 2 bases from V and 0 bases from J, with 2 bases between.

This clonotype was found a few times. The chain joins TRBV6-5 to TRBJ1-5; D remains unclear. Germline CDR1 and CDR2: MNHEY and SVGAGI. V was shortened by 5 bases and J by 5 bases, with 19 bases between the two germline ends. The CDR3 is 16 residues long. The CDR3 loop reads CASSPWVGVMDQPQHF. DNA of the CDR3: TGTGCCAGCAGTCCTTGGGTAGGAGTAATGGATCAGCCCCAGCATTTT.

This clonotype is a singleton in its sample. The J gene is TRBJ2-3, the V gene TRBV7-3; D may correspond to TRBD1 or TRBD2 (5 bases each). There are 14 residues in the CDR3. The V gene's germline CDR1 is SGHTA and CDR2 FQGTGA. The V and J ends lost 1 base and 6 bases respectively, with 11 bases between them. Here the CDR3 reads CASSLRDGFDTQYF. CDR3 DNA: TGTGCCAGCAGCTTAAGGGACGGCTTCGATACGCAGTATTTT.

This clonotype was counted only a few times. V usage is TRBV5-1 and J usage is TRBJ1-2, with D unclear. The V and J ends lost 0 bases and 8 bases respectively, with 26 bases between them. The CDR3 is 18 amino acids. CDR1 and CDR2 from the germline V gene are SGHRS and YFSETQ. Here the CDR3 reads CASSLVPAANFGLGGYTF. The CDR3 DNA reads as TGCGCCAGCAGCTTGGTTCCAGCGGCGAACTTTGGGCTAGGAGGCTACACCTTC.

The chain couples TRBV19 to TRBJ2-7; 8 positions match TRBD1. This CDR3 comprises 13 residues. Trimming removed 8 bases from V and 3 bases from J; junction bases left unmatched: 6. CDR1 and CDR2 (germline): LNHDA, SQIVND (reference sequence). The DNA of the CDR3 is TGTGCCAGTGGAGAAACAGGGGGCTACGAGCAGTACTTC. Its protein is CASGETGGYEQYF.

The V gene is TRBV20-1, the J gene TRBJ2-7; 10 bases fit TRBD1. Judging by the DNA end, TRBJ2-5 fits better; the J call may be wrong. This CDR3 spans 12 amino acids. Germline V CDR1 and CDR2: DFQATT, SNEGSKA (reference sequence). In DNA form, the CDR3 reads TGCAGTGCTACGGACAGGGGGGAGACCCAGTACTTC. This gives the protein CSATDRGETQYF.

The CDR3, as DNA: TGTGCCAGCAGCTGGGAGACAGGGTTCCAGCAGTTCTTC. This sequence encodes CASSWETGFQQFF. This sequence joins TRBV11-2 and TRBJ2-5; 7 bases are shared with TRBD1. The J call may not be correct, given that the DNA end is closer to TRBJ2-1. Germline assignment: CDR1 SGHAT and CDR2 FQNNGV. This CDR3 region has 13 residues.

The CDR3 spells CASSSLSGGALLTQYF. In DNA, the CDR3 is TGTGCCAGCAGTTCGCTTAGCGGGGGGGCCCTGCTCACGCAGTATTTT. The gene calls are TRBV28 and TRBJ2-3, with 11 bases matching TRBD2. The CDR3 extends over 16 amino acids. The trim removed 4 bases at V and 9 bases at J, leaving 12 bases unmatched. Germline V gene data show CDR1 as MDHEN and CDR2 as SYDVKM.

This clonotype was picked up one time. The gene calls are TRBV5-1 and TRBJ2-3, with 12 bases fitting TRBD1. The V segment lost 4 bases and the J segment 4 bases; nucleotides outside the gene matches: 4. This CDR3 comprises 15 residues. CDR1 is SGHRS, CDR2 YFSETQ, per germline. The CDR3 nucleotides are TGCGCCAGCAGCGCGGGACAGGGGGCGGCAGATACGCAGTATTTT. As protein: CASSAGQGAADTQYF.

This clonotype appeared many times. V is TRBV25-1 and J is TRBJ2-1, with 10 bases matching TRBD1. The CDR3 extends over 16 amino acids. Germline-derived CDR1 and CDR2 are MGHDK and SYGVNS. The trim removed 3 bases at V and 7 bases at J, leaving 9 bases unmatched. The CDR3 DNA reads TGTGCCAGCAGTGACCTGGCGGGACAGGGGTTGAATGAGCAGTTCTTC. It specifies CASSDLAGQGLNEQFF.

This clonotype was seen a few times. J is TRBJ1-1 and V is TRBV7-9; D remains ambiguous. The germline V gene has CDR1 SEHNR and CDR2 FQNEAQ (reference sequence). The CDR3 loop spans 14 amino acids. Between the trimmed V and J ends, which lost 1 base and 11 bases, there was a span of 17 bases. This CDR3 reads CASSLGFSGYQAFF. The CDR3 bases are TGTGCCAGCAGCTTAGGGTTCAGTGGGTATCAGGCTTTCTTT.

The CDR3 spells CASSSIRGASTDTQYF. The CDR3 nucleotides are TGTGCCAGCAGTTCCATAAGGGGCGCGAGCACAGATACGCAGTATTTT. The V call is TRBV27, the J call TRBJ2-3; maybe TRBD1 (5 bases). The CDR3 is made up of 16 amino acids. Trimming cost V 4 bases and J 0 bases, with 14 bases left between them. Germline-derived CDR1 and CDR2 are MNHEY and SMNVEV (reference sequence).

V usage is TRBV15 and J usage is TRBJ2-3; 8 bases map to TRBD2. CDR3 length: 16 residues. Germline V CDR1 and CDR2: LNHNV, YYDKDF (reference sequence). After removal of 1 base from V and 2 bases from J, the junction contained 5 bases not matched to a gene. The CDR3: CATSRGRGGPTDTQYF. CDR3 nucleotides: TGTGCCACCAGCAGAGGACGCGGGGGGCCCACAGATACGCAGTATTTT.

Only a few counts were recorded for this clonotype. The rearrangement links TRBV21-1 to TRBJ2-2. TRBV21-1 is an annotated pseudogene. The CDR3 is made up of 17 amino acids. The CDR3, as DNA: TGTGCCAGCAGCAAAGTTTTGGCAACCGATGAAACCGGGGAGCTGTTTTTT. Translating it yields CASSKVLATDETGELFF.

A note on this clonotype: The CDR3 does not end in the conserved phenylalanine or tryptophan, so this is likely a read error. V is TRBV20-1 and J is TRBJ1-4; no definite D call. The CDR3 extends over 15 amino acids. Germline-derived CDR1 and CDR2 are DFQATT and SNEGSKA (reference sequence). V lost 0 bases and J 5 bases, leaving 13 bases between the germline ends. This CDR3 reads CSARERVGVNEKLFS. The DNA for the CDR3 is TGCAGTGCTAGAGAGAGAGTGGGAGTAAATGAAAAACTGTTTTCT.

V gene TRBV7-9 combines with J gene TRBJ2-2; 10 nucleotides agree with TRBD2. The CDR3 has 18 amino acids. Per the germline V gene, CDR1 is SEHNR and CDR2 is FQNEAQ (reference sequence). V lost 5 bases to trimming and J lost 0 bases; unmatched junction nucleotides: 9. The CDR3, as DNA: TGTGCCAGCAGCCGTGGACTAGCGGACTTAACGAACACCGGGGAGCTGTTTTTT. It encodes CASSRGLADLTNTGELFF.

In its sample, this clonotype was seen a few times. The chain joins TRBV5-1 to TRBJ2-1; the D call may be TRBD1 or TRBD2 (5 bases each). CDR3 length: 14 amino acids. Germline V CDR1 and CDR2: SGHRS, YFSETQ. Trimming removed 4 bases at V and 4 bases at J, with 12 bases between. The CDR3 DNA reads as TGCGCCAGCAGCCAGGGAGTCCAATACAATGAGCAGTTCTTC. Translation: CASSQGVQYNEQFF.